This T cell receptor (beta chain) was profiled in a study of blood T cell repertoires in COVID-19. In this sample, this clone turned up once. The CDR3 spans 17 residues. V shed 0 bases, J shed 2 bases, and the junction held 4 bases outside the gene matches. The germline V gene encodes CDR1 SNHLY and CDR2 FYNNEI. Original handling: The assay estimated nucleated cells by amplifying reference gene primers. Method: immunoSEQ multiplex PCR; TCRdb's copy keeps in-frame clones and lacks some. V, J and clone size were drawn from that table, and D and trimming were deduced from the DNA. The sample lists fewer than 450,000 clones; roughly 84% were seen once.

The rearrangement joins TRBV2 to TRBJ1-3, with 10 nucleotides matching TRBD1. The sample was PBMCs or T cells enriched from blood (not recorded which). This sequence originates from a young woman who had recovered from COVID-19. The CDR3 sequence is CASSEAWTGGPGNTIYF. In DNA, the CDR3 is TGTGCCAGCAGTGAAGCTTGGACAGGGGGTCCTGGAAACACCATATATTTT.